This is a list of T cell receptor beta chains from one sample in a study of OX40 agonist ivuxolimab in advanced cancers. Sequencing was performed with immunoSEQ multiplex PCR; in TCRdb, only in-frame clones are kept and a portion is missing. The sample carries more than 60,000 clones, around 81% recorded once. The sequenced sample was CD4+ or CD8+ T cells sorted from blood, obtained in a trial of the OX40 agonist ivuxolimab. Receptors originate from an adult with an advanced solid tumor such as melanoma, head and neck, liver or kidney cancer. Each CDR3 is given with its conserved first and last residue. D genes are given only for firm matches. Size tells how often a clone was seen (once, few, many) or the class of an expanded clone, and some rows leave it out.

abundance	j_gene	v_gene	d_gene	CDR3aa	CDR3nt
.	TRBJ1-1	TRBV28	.	CATRGGKTEAFF	TGTGCCACCCGGGGGGGCAAAACTGAAGCTTTCTTT
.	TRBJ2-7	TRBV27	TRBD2	CASARGGASAYEQYF	TGTGCCAGCGCCCGGGGGGGGGCCTCCGCCTACGAGCAGTACTTC
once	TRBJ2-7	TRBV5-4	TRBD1	CASNRQGAKVREQYF	TGTGCCAGCAACAGACAGGGCGCCAAGGTTCGCGAGCAGTACTTC
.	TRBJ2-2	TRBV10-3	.	CAMGGPLDIVGELFF	TGTGCCATGGGGGGCCCGCTTGATATCGTCGGGGAGCTGTTTTTT
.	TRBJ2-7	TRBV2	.	CASKSGRTSYEQYF	TGTGCCAGCAAGTCCGGGCGGACCTCCTACGAGCAGTACTTC
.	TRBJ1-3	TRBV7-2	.	CASWSVHSGNTIYF	TGTGCCAGCTGGTCAGTCCACTCTGGAAACACCATATATTTT
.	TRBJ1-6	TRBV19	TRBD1	CASTSPQGARNSPLHF	TGTGCCAGTACTTCTCCCCAGGGGGCACGTAATTCACCCCTCCACTTT
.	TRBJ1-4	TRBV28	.	CASRSPGVSNEKLFF	TGTGCCAGCAGATCTCCGGGGGTGTCTAATGAAAAACTGTTTTTT
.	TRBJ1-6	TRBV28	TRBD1	CASKSGQVNSPLHF	TGTGCCAGCAAATCGGGACAGGTGAATTCACCCCTCCACTTT
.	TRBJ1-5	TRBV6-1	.	CASSEIGTVLPNQPQHF	TGTGCCAGCAGTGAAATCGGAACAGTCCTGCCGAATCAGCCCCAGCATTTT
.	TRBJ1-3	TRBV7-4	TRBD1	CASSGIHRGGNTIYF	TGTGCCAGCAGCGGCATTCACAGGGGTGGAAACACCATATATTTT
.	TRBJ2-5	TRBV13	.	CASSPKAQETQYF	TGTGCCAGCAGCCCCAAGGCCCAAGAGACCCAGTACTTC